Below, 14 T cell receptor beta chains from the same sample are listed, as sequenced in a study of blood T cell repertoires in COVID-19 (dated by TCRdb to between 2020 and 2021). Libraries came from the immunoSEQ multiplex PCR assay. TCRdb limited this immuneACCESS table to in-frame rearrangements with V and J called. A share of clones is missing; checked studies link under half to unresolved V genes, and the rest is unexplained. The sample records 150,000 to 200,000 clones, about 81% of which are singletons. Of the sample, approximately 11% is held by the ten largest clones. Sequenced material: peripheral blood. The receptor source for this set is a man aged 55 to 69 with active or convalescent COVID-19.

This clone occurred a few times. The chain carries TRBV5-1 and TRBJ1-1; D is ambiguous. Trimming left V 4 bases short and J 8 bases short, with 15 bases between. The V gene's germline CDR1 is SGHRS and CDR2 YFSETQ. The length of the CDR3 is 13 residues. The CDR3 nucleotides read TGCGCCAGCAGCCCCTTTAGCGACGGGGAAGCTTTCTTT. Translating gives CASSPFSDGEAFF.

V is TRBV15 and J is TRBJ2-3, with a weak D call TRBD2 (5 bases). Germline assignment: CDR1 LNHNV and CDR2 YYDKDF (reference sequence). The CDR3 length is 12 residues. V dropped 6 bases and J dropped 4 bases, with 8 bases sitting between them. In nucleotides, the CDR3 is TGTGCCACCAGGGGAGTCGCAGATACGCAGTATTTT. Its protein product is CATRGVADTQYF.

The chain uses TRBV5-1 and TRBJ2-3, with 12 bases fitting TRBD2. The CDR3 totals 16 residues. The V gene's germline CDR1 is SGHRS and CDR2 YFSETQ. V dropped 3 bases and J dropped 1; count of bases not matched to a gene: 3. CDR3 sequence (DNA): TGCGCCAGCAGCTCCCTAGCGGGGGGGCGCACAGATACGCAGTATTTT. It specifies CASSSLAGGRTDTQYF.

The V and J genes are TRBV5-1 and TRBJ2-1; D uncertain. This CDR3 is built from 14 residues. Germline-derived CDR1 and CDR2 are SGHRS and YFSETQ. Between the trimmed V and J ends, which lost 4 bases and 8 bases, there was a span of 16 bases. DNA for the CDR3: TGCGCCAGCAGCAACCCTCCCTTCAGCGATGAGCAGTTCTTC. This gives the protein CASSNPPFSDEQFF.

This clone was counted between two and nine times. The genes are TRBV4-2 and TRBJ2-7, with 10 nucleotides matching TRBD2. The CDR3 has 15 residues. V was pared by 2 bases and J by 3 bases, with 4 bases of the junction left unmatched. Germline assignment: CDR1 LGHNA and CDR2 YNFKEQ. CDR3 protein: CASSQSGRADYEQYF. CDR3 nucleotides: TGTGCCAGCAGCCAAAGCGGGAGGGCCGACTACGAGCAGTACTTC.

The table lists this clone with a few counts. The chain recombines TRBV5-1 with TRBJ1-6; the match to TRBD1 covers 10 bases. The V segment lost 3 bases and the J segment 5 bases; nucleotides outside the gene matches: 2. The CDR3 is 15 residues long. CDR1 and CDR2 (germline): SGHRS, YFSETQ. CDR3 bases: TGCGCCAGCAGCTCGGGACAGGGGCATAATTCACCCCTCCACTTT. Its protein is CASSSGQGHNSPLHF.

V gene TRBV9 combines with J gene TRBJ1-5, with D perhaps TRBD1 (5 bases). The CDR3 loop spans 14 amino acids. From germline, CDR1 is SGDLS and CDR2 YYNGEE. V was cut by 5 bases and J by 3 bases, with 12 bases left in between. Here the CDR3 DNA reads TGTGCCAGCAGTGCCCCAGGGAACAATCAGCCCCAGCATTTT. Residues: CASSAPGNNQPQHF.

This clone was found once. This sequence joins TRBV27 and TRBJ1-2; possibly TRBD1 for D (6 bases). V shed 0 bases and J shed 4 bases, with 12 bases lying between them. This CDR3 is 15 amino acids long. CDR1 and CDR2 (germline): MNHEY, SMNVEV (reference sequence). CDR3 amino acids: CASSLSIAGAYGYTF. The DNA of the CDR3 is TGTGCCAGCAGTTTATCGATAGCAGGGGCCTATGGCTACACCTTC.

The gene calls are TRBV7-7 and TRBJ2-5; TRBD1 might be the D (5 bases). The CDR3 runs to 13 residues. Germline CDR1 SSHAT, CDR2 FNYEAQ (reference sequence). The CDR3 DNA is TGTGCTAGCTCTCGACAGTACCAAGAGACCCAGTACTTC. It codes for CASSRQYQETQYF.

This clone was counted a single time. V gene TRBV10-2 combines with J gene TRBJ1-2; 7 bases map to TRBD1. The CDR3 runs 14 residues. The V gene's germline CDR1 is WSHSY and CDR2 SAAADI. With 2 bases clipped from V and 5 bases from J, the junction kept 5 bases outside the gene matches. Here the CDR3 reads CASSEGFRGYGYTF. In nucleotides, the CDR3 is TGCGCCAGCAGTGAGGGGTTCAGGGGGTATGGCTACACCTTC.

This chain joins TRBV11-2 and TRBJ1-4, with D possibly TRBD1 on 5 matching bases. Trimming shortened V by 5 bases and J by 8 bases, and 21 bases separated the two germline ends. In germline, CDR1 is SGHAT, CDR2 FQNNGV. The CDR3 extends over 16 amino acids. CDR3: CASSPTARGIREKLFF. The CDR3, as DNA: TGTGCCAGCAGCCCAACCGCCCGGGGGATTCGAGAAAAACTGTTTTTT. Full variable domain (missing parts from reference TRBV11-2 and TRBJ1-4): EAGVAQSPRYKIIEKRQSVAFWCNPISGHATLYWYQQILGQGPKLLIQFQNNGVVDDSQLPKDRFSAERLKGVDSTLKIQPAKLEDSAVYLCASSPTARGIREKLFFGSGTQLSVL.

The chain has TRBV2 and TRBJ2-7, with TRBD1 matching 7 bases. Germline V CDR1 and CDR2: SNHLY, FYNNEI. Germline trimming cut 6 bases from V and 1 base from J; bases unmatched to any gene: 0. This CDR3 spans 12 amino acids. In nucleotides, the CDR3 is TGTGCCAGCAGGGGACAGTCCTACGAGCAGTACTTC. Residues: CASRGQSYEQYF.

The chain combines TRBV5-6 with TRBJ2-1; D call uncertain. With 4 bases removed from V and 5 bases from J, the gap between germline ends came to 16 bases. CDR1 is SGHDT, CDR2 YYEEEE, per germline. There are 15 residues in the CDR3. CDR3 DNA sequence: TGTGCCAGCAGCCCCTCCGTCACATCCCACAATGAGCAGTTCTTC. It yields the protein CASSPSVTSHNEQFF.

This clone was observed a handful of times. This sequence joins TRBV9 and TRBJ1-2; D is perhaps TRBD1 (5 bases). Trimming shortened V by 0 bases and J by 7 bases, and 16 bases separated the two germline ends. CDR3 length: 15 residues. Germline V gene data show CDR1 as SGDLS and CDR2 as YYNGEE. In nucleotides, the CDR3 is TGTGCCAGCAGCGTAGTCGGAACAGGCGCAGGTGGCTACACCTTC. This translates into CASSVVGTGAGGYTF.